A single sample gave rise to the 20 T cell receptor beta chains below, sequenced in a study of cytomegalovirus exposure and HLA in healthy donors. Profiling relied on immunoSEQ multiplex PCR, and the TCRdb table lists in-frame clones only, not all of them. The repertoire has some 60,000 clones, 90% to 97% of them found once; the top ten carry roughly 0.98%. The sample comprised PBMCs. These receptor sequences come from a man aged 18 to 29 in good health and CMV-seronegative.

The CDR3 is CASLRTGAYEQYF. In DNA form, the CDR3 reads TGTGCCAGCCTTCGGACAGGGGCCTACGAGCAGTACTTC. This sequence joins TRBV6-1 and TRBJ2-7, with TRBD1 matching 9 bases. V was clipped by 8 bases and J by 2 bases; unmatched bases: 4. CDR1 and CDR2 from the germline V gene are MNHNS and SASEGT. The CDR3 runs to 13 residues.

The genes are TRBV18 and TRBJ2-7, with 10 bases matching TRBD1. V dropped 6 bases and J dropped 4; count of bases not matched to a gene: 9. Per germline, CDR1 KGHSH and CDR2 LQKENI. This CDR3 region has 15 residues. CDR3 sequence: CASSHRTGGRYEQYF. In DNA form, the CDR3 reads TGTGCCAGCTCCCACAGGACAGGGGGAAGATACGAGCAGTACTTC.

The chain links TRBV21-1 to TRBJ1-5. TRBV21-1 is a documented pseudogene. There are 13 residues in the CDR3. The CDR3 sequence: CASSRFLVLPQHF. The DNA of the CDR3 is TGTGCCAGCAGCAGATTCCTAGTCCTCCCCCAGCATTTT.

This clone occurred once. V and J are TRBV18 and TRBJ1-3, with D unclear. The germline gives CDR1 KGHSH, CDR2 LQKENI. The CDR3 is 16 residues long. The germline V and J ends were trimmed by 1 base and 2 bases, with 12 bases remaining between them. CDR3 sequence (DNA): TGTGCCAGCTCACCACAGACGCCGGGTGCTGGAAACACCATATATTTT. Its protein is CASSPQTPGAGNTIYF.

The chain joins TRBV27 to TRBJ2-2; 7 bases agree with TRBD2. The V and J ends lost 4 bases and 3 bases, in that order; junction bases with no gene match: 5. This CDR3 spans 15 amino acids. Germline V gene sequence: CDR1 MNHEY, CDR2 SMNVEV (reference sequence). The CDR3 nucleotides read TGTGCCAGCAGTTCCCAGCGGGAAGACACCGGGGAGCTGTTTTTT. It encodes CASSSQREDTGELFF.

V and J are TRBV6-6 and TRBJ2-2; 11 bases map to TRBD2. The CDR3 is 15 amino acids. The junction had 3 bases not matched to a gene; V was cut back by 4 bases and J by 5 bases. Germline assignment: CDR1 MNHNY and CDR2 SVGAGI (reference sequence). This CDR3 reads CASSSLAGGTGELFF. CDR3 bases: TGTGCCAGCAGTTCCCTAGCGGGGGGAACCGGGGAGCTGTTTTTT.

This clone was observed a single time. The rearrangement uses TRBV4-1 and TRBJ1-2; TRBD1 agrees at 7 bases. Germline lookup yields CDR1 MGHRA and CDR2 YSYEKL. J gave up 4 bases and V 6 bases, and 11 bases lay outside the gene matches. This CDR3 spans 15 amino acids. CDR3: CASRQPGQDPYGYTF. The CDR3 DNA reads as TGCGCCAGCAGGCAACCAGGACAGGACCCCTATGGCTACACCTTC.

The chain has TRBV18 and TRBJ1-2; 8 nucleotides agree with TRBD1. V shed 3 bases and J 4 bases; nucleotides not matched to a gene: 4. The V gene's germline CDR1 is KGHSH and CDR2 LQKENI. The CDR3 is made up of 14 amino acids. The CDR3 DNA reads TGTGCCAGCTCACCGATGGGACAGGCCTATGGCTACACCTTC. Translation: CASSPMGQAYGYTF.

The chain is built from TRBV7-9 and TRBJ2-7; TRBD2 matches at 8 bases. The V gene end was trimmed by 5 bases and the J gene end by 5 bases; junction bases not matched to a gene: 11. The germline gives CDR1 SEHNR, CDR2 FQNEAQ (reference sequence). The CDR3 length is 15 residues. The CDR3 loop reads CASSGGLAGDHEQYF. Here the CDR3 DNA reads TGTGCCAGCAGCGGAGGACTAGCAGGGGACCACGAGCAGTACTTC.

The V and J genes are TRBV11-3 and TRBJ2-3, with a weak D call TRBD2 (5 bases). V lost 4 bases to trimming and J lost 4 bases, with 12 bases between them. The V gene's germline CDR1 is SGHNT and CDR2 YENEEA. CDR3 length equals 14 residues. The CDR3 DNA reads as TGTGCCAGCAGCTCTACTAGATCCTCAGATACGCAGTATTTT. It yields the protein CASSSTRSSDTQYF. The full variable domain, rest sourced from reference TRBV11-3 and TRBJ2-3, is EAGVVQSPRYKIIEKKQPVAFWCNPISGHNTLYWYLQNLGQGPELLIRYENEEAVDDSQLPKDRFSAERLKGVDSTLKIQPAELGDSAVYLCASSSTRSSDTQYFGPGTRLTVL.

The chain uses TRBV20-1 and TRBJ2-5; TRBD2 might be the D (6 bases). Germline V gene sequence: CDR1 DFQATT, CDR2 SNEGSKA (reference sequence). Trimming left V 5 bases short and J 5 bases short, with 9 bases between. The CDR3 has 11 amino acids. The CDR3 DNA reads as TGCAGTGCTTTCGCGGGGGAGACCCAGTACTTC. Its translation is CSAFAGETQYF.

The J gene is TRBJ2-6, the V gene TRBV19; tentative D call: TRBD1 (5 bases). The CDR3 runs 17 residues. Germline V gene lookup returns CDR1 LNHDA and CDR2 SQIVND (reference sequence). With 7 bases removed from V and 0 bases from J, the gap between germline ends came to 16 bases. CDR3 loop: CASNRGREYSGANVLTF. CDR3 nucleotide sequence: TGTGCCAGTAATAGGGGCAGGGAATACTCTGGGGCCAACGTCCTGACTTTC.

V is TRBV9 and J is TRBJ2-3; D remains ambiguous. Trimming shortened V by 0 bases and J by 4 bases, and 6 bases separated the two germline ends. CDR1 and CDR2 from the germline V gene are SGDLS and YYNGEE. This CDR3 region has 13 residues. The CDR3 DNA sequence: TGTGCCAGCAGCGTAGCTCTCCCAGATACGCAGTATTTT. Translated, it gives CASSVALPDTQYF.

The chain couples TRBV30 to TRBJ1-6; 7 nucleotides match TRBD1. With 5 bases clipped from V and 8 bases from J, the junction kept 6 bases outside the gene matches. The CDR3 runs to 13 residues. CDR1 and CDR2 (germline): GTSNPN, SVGIG (reference sequence). Written as DNA, the CDR3 is TGTGCCTGGGCGCGACAGGGCCATTCACCCCTCCACTTT. Its translation is CAWARQGHSPLHF.

The chain employs TRBV29-1 and TRBJ1-5; a possible D gene is TRBD1 (6 bases). V was clipped by 4 bases and J by 5 bases, with 12 bases between them. Germline V CDR1 and CDR2: SQVTM, ANQGSEA. This CDR3 comprises 13 residues. This CDR3 is CSVGTGYDQPQHF. The CDR3 DNA sequence: TGCAGCGTTGGAACAGGGTACGATCAGCCCCAGCATTTT.

The rearrangement uses TRBV7-9 and TRBJ2-1; 9 positions agree with TRBD2. Trimming removed 8 bases from V and 4 bases from J; junction bases left unmatched: 6. Looked up from germline, CDR1 is SEHNR and CDR2 is FQNEAQ (reference sequence). This CDR3 region has 14 residues. The CDR3 bases are TGTGCCAGCTATACTAGCGGGCGGTACAATGAGCAGTTCTTC. This translates into CASYTSGRYNEQFF.

This chain links TRBV9 with TRBJ2-1; 8 nucleotides match TRBD1. V gave up 3 bases and J gave up 7 bases; unmatched junction bases: 9. The germline V gene encodes CDR1 SGDLS and CDR2 YYNGEE. The CDR3 totals 15 residues. CDR3 residues: CASSATWGQVNEQFF. In nucleotides, the CDR3 is TGTGCCAGCAGCGCGACCTGGGGACAGGTGAATGAGCAGTTCTTC.

J is TRBJ2-3 and V is TRBV7-9; D possibly corresponds to TRBD2 (6 bases). CDR1 SEHNR and CDR2 FQNEAQ come from the germline V gene (reference sequence). Trimming shortened V by 1 base and J by 2 bases, and 13 bases separated the two germline ends. CDR3 length: 16 amino acids. The CDR3 sequence is CASSLGAGLYTDTQYF. CDR3 DNA sequence: TGTGCCAGCAGCTTAGGTGCGGGACTCTACACAGATACGCAGTATTTT.

V gene TRBV29-1 combines with J gene TRBJ2-1; TRBD2 aligns across 11 bases. The V and J ends lost 2 bases and 9 bases, in that order; junction bases with no gene match: 6. This CDR3 comprises 14 residues. The V gene's germline CDR1 is SQVTM and CDR2 ANQGSEA. The CDR3 loop reads CSVEISGRAGEQFF. The CDR3 DNA reads TGCAGCGTTGAAATTAGCGGGAGGGCCGGTGAGCAGTTCTTC.

The V gene is TRBV5-4, the J gene TRBJ2-7; 7 bases are a match to TRBD2. The CDR3 runs 15 residues. Trimming at V came to 4 bases and at J to 4 bases, leaving 11 bases not matched to a gene. The germline V gene encodes CDR1 SGHNT and CDR2 YYREEE (reference sequence). The CDR3 protein is CASSPRGGSTYEQYF. The CDR3 coding sequence is TGTGCCAGCAGCCCAAGGGGCGGGAGTACGTACGAGCAGTACTTC. Combining the CDR3 with reference TRBV5-4 and TRBJ2-7 gives the whole variable domain ETGVTQSPTHLIKTRGQQVTLRCSSQSGHNTVSWYQQALGQGPQFIFQYYREEENGRGNFPPRFSGLQFPNYSSELNVNALELDDSALYLCASSPRGGSTYEQYFGPGTRLTVT.